The 22 T cell receptor beta chains listed next were all sequenced from one sample in a study of blood T cell repertoires in COVID-19. Repertoires were generated with immunoSEQ multiplex PCR, while TCRdb's copy carries only in-frame clones and drops some. This sample yields about 140,000 clones, of which 84% are seen a single time; 3.9% belongs to the top ten. Sequencing used PBMCs or T cells enriched from blood (not recorded which). The origin of the receptors is a man in his fifties or sixties in a cohort exposed to, infected with or recovered from COVID-19 (not recorded which).

The gene calls are TRBV11-2 and TRBJ2-1; D unresolved. This CDR3 spans 11 amino acids. The V gene's germline CDR1 is SGHAT and CDR2 FQNNGV. V lost 7 bases to trimming and J lost 9 bases, with 10 bases between them. CDR3 bases: TGTGCCAGCACCCGAGGTTCTGAGCAGTTCTTC. Translation gives CASTRGSEQFF.

The chain carries TRBV25-1 and TRBJ1-5, with D perhaps TRBD1 (6 bases). Germline V CDR1 and CDR2: MGHDK, SYGVNS. Trimming removed 0 bases from V and 5 bases from J, with 17 bases in between. CDR3 size: 17 residues. The CDR3 bases are TGTGCCAGCAGTGAATATTCCTACAGGGTAAGGGATCAGCCCCAGCATTTT. It specifies CASSEYSYRVRDQPQHF.

The count of this clone is one. The chain links TRBV5-1 to TRBJ1-2; possible D gene TRBD1, 5 bases. V lost 0 bases to trimming and J lost 8 bases, with 17 bases between them. The CDR3 runs 15 residues. Germline CDR1 and CDR2: SGHRS and YFSETQ. The CDR3 region is CASSLGLQESGGYTF. The CDR3 bases are TGCGCCAGCAGCTTGGGCTTACAGGAGTCTGGGGGCTACACCTTC.

The gene calls are TRBV7-9 and TRBJ2-7, with 9 nucleotides matching TRBD2. Germline values: CDR1 SEHNR, CDR2 FQNEAQ (reference sequence). CDR3 size: 15 residues. Unmatched junction bases numbered 4, after V lost 4 bases and J lost 0 bases. The DNA of the CDR3 is TGTGCCAGCAGCTGGATTAGCGGGAGCTCCTACGAGCAGTACTTC. As protein: CASSWISGSSYEQYF. Supplemented by reference TRBV7-9 and TRBJ2-7, the full variable domain reads DTGVSQNPRHKITKRGQNVTFRCDPISEHNRLYWYRQTLGQGPEFLTYFQNEAQLEKSRLLSDRFSAERPKGSFSTLEIQRTEQGDSAMYLCASSWISGSSYEQYFGPGTRLTVT.

The CDR3 DNA reads TGTGCCAGTATGAGGACAGAGAACACTGAAGCTTTCTTT. Encoded protein: CASMRTENTEAFF. This chain uses TRBV19 with TRBJ1-1; D possibly corresponds to TRBD1 (6 bases). Trimming removed 7 bases from V and 1 base from J, with 10 bases in between. The CDR3 sequence is 13 residues long. Per germline, CDR1 LNHDA and CDR2 SQIVND (reference sequence).

The chain employs TRBV2 and TRBJ2-7, with 7 bases matching TRBD1. Germline-derived CDR1 and CDR2 are SNHLY and FYNNEI. Trimming at V came to 8 bases and at J to 5 bases, leaving 6 bases not matched to a gene. The CDR3 consists of 12 residues. The CDR3 is CASLRQGNEQYF. The CDR3 bases are TGTGCCAGCCTCCGACAGGGTAACGAGCAGTACTTC.

The chain employs TRBV2 and TRBJ1-1; maybe TRBD1 (6 bases). Per the germline V gene, CDR1 is SNHLY and CDR2 is FYNNEI. The V end was cut by 6 bases, the J end by 0 bases, with 11 bases between. The CDR3 consists of 14 residues. This chain's CDR3 is CASRDRSMNTEAFF. CDR3 nucleotide sequence: TGTGCCAGCAGGGACAGAAGCATGAACACTGAAGCTTTCTTT.

V and J are TRBV7-2 and TRBJ1-2, with a tentative D call TRBD1 (6 bases). The CDR3 loop spans 13 amino acids. V was cut by 5 bases and J by 4 bases, with 11 bases left in between. Germline V gene data show CDR1 as SGHTA and CDR2 as FQGNSA. Here the CDR3 DNA reads TGTGCCAGCAGCGTCACAGGGAGCTATGGCTACACCTTC. Its translation: CASSVTGSYGYTF.

In its sample, this clone was seen once. The V and J genes are TRBV5-6 and TRBJ1-1, with D possibly being TRBD1 (5 bases). Trimming took off 4 bases at V and 1 base at J, with 11 bases between the two ends. From germline, CDR1 is SGHDT and CDR2 YYEEEE. The CDR3 length is 14 residues. The CDR3 protein is CASSPRGGNTEAFF. The CDR3 nucleotides are TGTGCCAGCAGCCCCCGCGGGGGGAACACTGAAGCTTTCTTT.

The V call is TRBV28, the J call TRBJ1-2; D not certain. V was clipped by 4 bases and J by 3 bases, with 6 bases between them. Germline-derived CDR1 and CDR2 are MDHEN and SYDVKM. The CDR3 runs 12 residues. The CDR3 coding sequence is TGTGCCAGCAGTTCGGCGGACTATGGCTACACCTTC. Its translation is CASSSADYGYTF.

This clone came up many times. V and J are TRBV3-1 (or the pseudogene TRBV3-2) and TRBJ2-7, with unresolved D. Germline assignment: CDR1 LGHDT and CDR2 YNNKEL (reference sequence). The CDR3 covers 13 residues. Deletions cut 4 bases from V and 5 bases from J, with 12 bases between. CDR3 in DNA: TGTGCCAGCAGCCCCCCAGCAGGCCACGAGCAGTACTTC. Translated, it gives CASSPPAGHEQYF.

The rearrangement uses TRBV9 and TRBJ2-7; 8 bases agree with TRBD2. Trimming at V came to 2 bases and at J to 3 bases, leaving 4 bases not matched to a gene. The CDR3 contains 14 residues. Germline values: CDR1 SGDLS, CDR2 YYNGEE. The CDR3 bases are TGTGCCAGCAGCGTGGGACTAGAAAACTACGAGCAGTACTTC. It yields the protein CASSVGLENYEQYF.

This chain joins TRBV27 and TRBJ1-6; 8 bases match TRBD1. Looked up from germline, CDR1 is MNHEY and CDR2 is SMNVEV (reference sequence). The CDR3 spans 15 residues. V was clipped by 7 bases and J by 7 bases; unmatched bases: 9. CDR3 loop: CASTRQGLGNSPLHF. The CDR3 bases are TGTGCCAGCACCAGACAGGGGTTGGGGAATTCACCCCTCCACTTT.

This chain uses TRBV27 with TRBJ1-2, with D uncertain. The CDR3 is 13 amino acids. V lost 3 bases, J lost 8 bases, and 13 bases lay in between. CDR1 and CDR2 (germline): MNHEY, SMNVEV (reference sequence). The CDR3 protein is CASSLGRHGGYTF. The CDR3 DNA sequence: TGTGCCAGCAGTTTGGGCAGGCATGGAGGCTACACCTTC.

A few counts support this clone. The rearrangement uses TRBV4-1 and TRBJ1-1; TRBD1 agrees at 7 bases. From germline, CDR1 is MGHRA and CDR2 YSYEKL. The CDR3 extends over 17 amino acids. The V and J ends lost 3 bases and 10 bases, in that order; junction bases with no gene match: 20. CDR3 protein: CASSHLRGGGGGTGAFF. DNA for the CDR3: TGCGCCAGCAGCCACTTAAGAGGGGGAGGAGGGGGCACGGGAGCTTTCTTT.

This chain uses TRBV3-1 (or the pseudogene TRBV3-2) with TRBJ2-7; D perhaps matches TRBD2 (5 bases). The ends were cut back, 4 bases at V and 6 bases at J, with 16 bases in the middle. From germline, CDR1 is LGHDT and CDR2 YNNKEL (reference sequence). CDR3 length: 14 residues. This CDR3 reads CASSLGEGIGEQYF. The CDR3 DNA reads TGTGCCAGCAGCCTCGGGGAAGGAATTGGCGAGCAGTACTTC.

The J gene is TRBJ2-1, the V gene TRBV2; weak D call: TRBD2 (7 bases). The germline gives CDR1 SNHLY, CDR2 FYNNEI. There are 14 residues in the CDR3. V was clipped by 7 bases and J by 7 bases, with 17 bases between them. CDR3 nucleotides: TGTGCCAGCATAGGGGGAGGGCCATGGAATGAGCAGTTCTTC. It encodes CASIGGGPWNEQFF. The whole variable domain, remainder taken from reference TRBV2 and TRBJ2-1, is EPEVTQTPSHQVTQMGQEVILRCVPISNHLYFYWYRQILGQKVEFLVSFYNNEISEKSEIFDDQFSVERPDGSNFTLKIRSTKLEDSAMYFCASIGGGPWNEQFFGPGTRLTVL.

The J gene is TRBJ2-1, the V gene TRBV29-1; perhaps TRBD1 as D (5 bases). V was shortened by 5 bases and J by 7 bases, with 12 bases between the two germline ends. Germline CDR1 reads SQVTM; CDR2 reads ANQGSEA. The CDR3 is 12 residues long. CDR3 in DNA: TGCAGCGTTTGGGGAAGGGGAAATGAGCAGTTCTTC. Protein product: CSVWGRGNEQFF.

The CDR3 here is CASSPGQGSSYEQYF. The CDR3 DNA is TGTGCCAGCTCACCGGGACAGGGGTCCTCCTACGAGCAGTACTTC. V is TRBV18 and J is TRBJ2-7; 10 bases line up with TRBD1. Unmatched junction bases numbered 2, after V lost 3 bases and J lost 0 bases. Germline CDR1 and CDR2: KGHSH and LQKENI. The CDR3 is made up of 15 amino acids. The full variable domain, completed using reference TRBV18 and TRBJ2-7, is NAGVMQNPRHLVRRRGQEARLRCSPMKGHSHVYWYRQLPEEGLKFMVYLQKENIIDESGMPKERFSAEFPKEGPSILRIQQVVRGDSAAYFCASSPGQGSSYEQYFGPGTRLTVT.

The chain carries TRBV18 and TRBJ2-5; D might be TRBD1 (6 bases). CDR3 length equals 16 residues. Trimming took off 1 base at V and 0 bases at J, with 12 bases between the two ends. Per the germline V gene, CDR1 is KGHSH and CDR2 is LQKENI. This CDR3 reads CASSPRDKGNQETQYF. CDR3 nucleotides: TGTGCCAGCTCACCACGGGACAAGGGAAACCAAGAGACCCAGTACTTC.

This clone was detected a few times. The rearrangement joins TRBV5-1 to TRBJ2-1, with unresolved D. Germline lookup yields CDR1 SGHRS and CDR2 YFSETQ. With 2 bases removed from V and 2 bases from J, the gap between germline ends came to 14 bases. There are 16 residues in the CDR3. The DNA for the CDR3 is TGCGCCAGCAGCTTTAACGGTCCTGTAACCTACAATGAGCAGTTCTTC. Its translation is CASSFNGPVTYNEQFF.

In this sample, this clone turned up once. The chain employs TRBV7-6 and TRBJ1-1, with unresolved D. V was clipped by 5 bases and J by 0 bases, with 10 bases between them. Germline V gene data show CDR1 as SGHVS and CDR2 as FNYEAQ. This CDR3 comprises 14 residues. CDR3 coding DNA: TGTGCCAGCAGCCCTGGGCCGGTGAACACTGAAGCTTTCTTT. It encodes CASSPGPVNTEAFF.